Listed below are T cell receptor beta chains from one sample, sequenced in a study of T cell responses to AZD1222 COVID-19 vaccine. This table comes from immunoSEQ multiplex PCR, and its TCRdb copy is limited to in-frame clones, with some not included. The profile shows 250,000 to 300,000 clones, around 92% of them singletons. The source material was peripheral blood, sampled 28 days after the second AZD1222 dose. The receptors were gathered from an adult who received the AZD1222 COVID-19 vaccine. The CDR3 runs from the conserved cysteine through the conserved F or W. The order of the fields is clone size, J gene, V gene, D gene, CDR3 protein, CDR3 DNA. The D gene is left open where the match is weak. Clone size appears in some rows only: once, few, many, or a class for an expanded clone.

>NA|TRBJ1-1|TRBV2|TRBD1
CASRQGALSEAFF
TGTGCCAGCAGGCAGGGGGCTTTATCTGAAGCTTTCTTT
>NA|TRBJ2-7|TRBV4-1|TRBD1
CASSQPSQGKYEQYF
TGCGCCAGCAGCCAACCGTCACAGGGGAAGTACGAGCAGTACTTC
>NA|TRBJ1-6|TRBV15|NA
CATTPRTGRGSPLHF
TGTGCCACCACCCCCCGCACAGGACGGGGATCACCCCTCCACTTT
>NA|TRBJ2-1|TRBV3-1/TRBV3-2|NA
CASSQGEGNEQFF
TGTGCCAGCAGCCAAGGGGAAGGCAATGAGCAGTTCTTC
>NA|TRBJ1-1|TRBV12-3/TRBV12-4|NA
CASSFNGGTEAFF
TGTGCCAGCAGTTTTAATGGTGGGACTGAAGCTTTCTTT
>once|TRBJ2-3|TRBV29-1|TRBD2
CSAGLAGARTDTQYF
TGCAGCGCCGGCCTAGCGGGGGCCCGCACAGATACGCAGTATTTT
>NA|TRBJ1-2|TRBV27|TRBD1
CASRPWGGGNYGYTF
TGTGCCAGCAGGCCCTGGGGAGGGGGCAACTATGGCTACACCTTC
>NA|TRBJ2-3|TRBV10-3|NA
CAISESGLIPPTDTQYF
TGTGCCATCAGTGAGTCGGGACTCATACCCCCCACAGATACGCAGTATTTT
>once|TRBJ2-1|TRBV11-2|NA
CASSSNRDHNEQFF
TGTGCCAGCAGCTCGAACCGGGACCACAATGAGCAGTTCTTC
>NA|TRBJ2-6|TRBV9|TRBD1
CASSVGGLRDRFSGANVLTF
TGTGCCAGCAGCGTGGGGGGTTTAAGGGACAGGTTCTCTGGGGCCAACGTCCTGACTTTC
>NA|TRBJ1-2|TRBV28|NA
CASSFNAHGYTF
TGTGCCAGCAGTTTCAATGCGCATGGCTACACCTTC
>NA|TRBJ2-3|TRBV15|TRBD2
CATSRERGGTDTQYF
TGTGCCACCAGCAGAGAACGGGGGGGCACAGATACGCAGTATTTT
>NA|TRBJ1-2|TRBV24-1|NA
CATSDAGNYGYTF
TGTGCCACCAGTGATGCGGGGAACTATGGCTACACCTTC
>few|TRBJ1-5|TRBV3-1/TRBV3-2|NA
CASSQDRSQPQHF
TGTGCCAGCAGCCAAGATCGTAGTCAGCCCCAGCATTTT
>NA|TRBJ2-7|TRBV5-1|TRBD1
CASSLAGQGSYEQYF
TGCGCCAGCAGCTTGGCGGGACAGGGGTCCTACGAGCAGTACTTC
>NA|TRBJ2-7|TRBV7-6|NA
CASSLVAGPLSEQYF
TGTGCCAGCAGCTTAGTGGCAGGTCCCCTAAGCGAGCAGTACTTC
>NA|TRBJ2-7|TRBV3-1/TRBV3-2|NA
CASSQGGVGEKDEQYF
TGTGCCAGCAGCCAAGGCGGGGTGGGGGAAAAGGACGAGCAGTACTTC
>NA|TRBJ1-2|TRBV10-3|NA
CAISEGTYGYTF
TGTGCCATCAGTGAAGGGACCTATGGCTACACCTTC
>NA|TRBJ1-4|TRBV5-5|NA
CASSGTLNEKLFF
TGTGCCAGCAGTGGGACCCTTAATGAAAAACTGTTTTTT
>NA|TRBJ2-7|TRBV28|NA
CASSLRKRISYEQYF
TGTGCCAGCAGTTTGAGGAAGAGGATCTCCTACGAGCAGTACTTC
>NA|TRBJ1-2|TRBV2|NA
CASSGQPGYTF
TGTGCCAGCAGCGGACAACCCGGCTACACCTTC
>NA|TRBJ2-3|TRBV19|TRBD2
CATTRSGRAGTDTQYF
TGTGCCACCACCCGGAGCGGGAGGGCCGGTACAGATACGCAGTATTTT
>NA|TRBJ1-1|TRBV15|NA
CATGRARNTEAFF
TGTGCCACCGGGCGGGCTAGGAACACTGAAGCTTTCTTT
>NA|TRBJ1-1|TRBV27|NA
CASSYRGGNTEAFF
TGTGCCAGCAGTTACCGAGGGGGGAACACTGAAGCTTTCTTT
>once|TRBJ2-7|TRBV28|NA
CASSLSGGTYEQYF
TGTGCCAGCAGTTTATCGGGCGGTACCTACGAGCAGTACTTC
>NA|TRBJ2-5|TRBV11-2|NA
CASTQGGEETQYF
TGTGCCAGCACCCAAGGGGGGGAGGAGACCCAGTACTTC
>NA|TRBJ2-3|TRBV20-1|TRBD2
CSASSGGAGTDTQYF
TGCAGTGCTAGTAGCGGGGGGGCGGGCACAGATACGCAGTATTTT
>NA|TRBJ1-1|TRBV3-1/TRBV3-2|NA
CASSQPGAEAFF
TGTGCCAGCAGCCAACCCGGGGCTGAAGCTTTCTTT
>NA|TRBJ1-1|TRBV18|NA
CASSPDSKVNTEAFF
TGTGCCAGCTCACCTGACAGTAAGGTGAACACTGAAGCTTTCTTT
>NA|TRBJ1-1|TRBV29-1|NA
CSVEDRTAAFF
TGCAGCGTTGAAGATCGTACTGCAGCTTTCTTT
>once|TRBJ2-5|TRBV28|NA
CASSSETQYF
TGTGCCAGCAGTTCCGAGACCCAGTACTTC
>NA|TRBJ1-1|TRBV2|NA
CASSEQYGTEAFF
TGTGCCAGCAGTGAACAGTATGGGACTGAAGCTTTCTTT
>NA|TRBJ1-2|TRBV5-1|NA
CASSLEGLLHGYTF
TGCGCCAGCAGCTTGGAGGGACTGTTACATGGCTACACCTTC
>NA|TRBJ2-3|TRBV3-1/TRBV3-2|TRBD2
CASSPRGVTDTQYF
TGTGCCAGCAGCCCCCGGGGGGTCACAGATACGCAGTATTTT
>NA|TRBJ2-5|TRBV9|NA
CASSRTSQETQYF
TGTGCCAGCAGCAGGACTTCGCAAGAGACCCAGTACTTC
>NA|TRBJ2-2|TRBV7-2|NA
CASSLAPPRTTGELFF
TGTGCCAGCAGCTTAGCCCCACCTAGGACCACCGGGGAGCTGTTTTTT
>NA|TRBJ2-7|TRBV5-6|NA
CASSLGLDYEQYF
TGTGCCAGCAGCTTAGGCTTGGATTACGAGCAGTACTTC
>NA|TRBJ2-2|TRBV9|TRBD2
CASSVATSGTVGTGELFF
TGTGCCAGCAGCGTAGCTACTAGCGGGACGGTTGGCACCGGGGAGCTGTTTTTT
>NA|TRBJ2-1|TRBV30|NA
CAWSEGMGNEQFF
TGTGCCTGGAGTGAGGGGATGGGGAATGAGCAGTTCTTC
>NA|TRBJ1-5|TRBV28|TRBD1
CASSLRTGNQPQHF
TGTGCCAGCAGTCTCCGGACAGGAAATCAGCCCCAGCATTTT